These T cell receptor beta chains were read from a single sample in a study of T cell repertoires in cytomegalovirus infection. TCRdb passed the reads through MiXCR, listing each CDR3 protein once. The repertoire holds hundreds of thousands of distinct CDR3 sequences, around 18% seen once, with around 10% in the top ten. Sequenced input: PBMCs. The receptors originated from a human donor in good health (CMV status not recorded). Some clones in this sample may be carry-over from other donors' samples. The CDR3 runs from the conserved cysteine through the conserved F or W. The D gene is left open where the match is weak. Not all rows give a size; the values are once, few, many and, for expanded clones, a class.

V gene: TRBV6-1
D gene: -
J gene: TRBJ1-6
clone size: few
CDR3 DNA: TGTGCCAGCAGTGAAGGAGTAAATAATTCACCCCTCCACTTT
CDR3 protein: CASSEGVNNSPLHF

V gene: TRBV30
D gene: TRBD1
J gene: TRBJ1-3
clone size: -
CDR3 DNA: TGTGCCTTAGGCAGGGGGTCTGGAAACACCATATATTTT
CDR3 protein: CALGRGSGNTIYF

V gene: TRBV5-1
D gene: -
J gene: TRBJ2-3
clone size: many
CDR3 DNA: TGCGCCAGCGGGGGAGGCTCCCGCACAGATACGCAGTATTTT
CDR3 protein: CASGGGSRTDTQYF

V gene: TRBV12-3/TRBV12-4
D gene: TRBD1
J gene: TRBJ1-1
clone size: -
CDR3 DNA: TGTGCCAGCAGTTTTTGGACCGAAGGAGAGACAGGGTGGGATACTGAAGCTTTCTTT
CDR3 protein: CASSFWTEGETGWDTEAFF

V gene: TRBV12-3/TRBV12-4
D gene: -
J gene: TRBJ2-2
clone size: -
CDR3 DNA: TGTGCCAGCAGTCCCCTTCGACTAGTCTCAGTCTACGGGGAGCTGTTTTTT
CDR3 protein: CASSPLRLVSVYGELFF

V gene: TRBV7-2
D gene: -
J gene: TRBJ2-5
clone size: many
CDR3 DNA: TGTGCCAGCAGCCGTAGGGACCTCGGGGTAGAGACCCAGTACTTC
CDR3 protein: CASSRRDLGVETQYF

V gene: TRBV4-3
D gene: -
J gene: TRBJ1-6
clone size: -
CDR3 DNA: TGCGCCAGCAGCCAAGATATCACGGATTCACCCCTCCACTTT
CDR3 protein: CASSQDITDSPLHF

V gene: TRBV19
D gene: TRBD1
J gene: TRBJ1-2
clone size: once
CDR3 DNA: TGTGCCAGTAGTATCGGCCAACAGGGGCTAGAGGGCTACACCTTC
CDR3 protein: CASSIGQQGLEGYTF

V gene: TRBV7-9
D gene: -
J gene: TRBJ2-7
clone size: many
CDR3 DNA: TGTGCCAGCAGCTTAGGACCAGTGCTTTTGACCTACGAGCAGTACTTC
CDR3 protein: CASSLGPVLLTYEQYF

V gene: TRBV2
D gene: -
J gene: TRBJ1-5
clone size: once
CDR3 DNA: TGTGCCAGCAGTGAGTACTCACTCCAGCATTTT
CDR3 protein: CASSEYSLQHF

V gene: TRBV7-6
D gene: TRBD2
J gene: TRBJ2-5
clone size: -
CDR3 DNA: TGTGCCAGCAGCCTACGAACGCGAGCGGGGGAGGAGACCCAGTACTTC
CDR3 protein: CASSLRTRAGEETQYF

V gene: TRBV7-2
D gene: TRBD1
J gene: TRBJ2-3
clone size: many
CDR3 DNA: TGTGCCAGCAGCTTAGTCGGACAGGGGTCAGATACGCAGTATTTT
CDR3 protein: CASSLVGQGSDTQYF

V gene: TRBV19
D gene: -
J gene: TRBJ2-7
clone size: -
CDR3 DNA: TGTGCCAGTAGTAGCGTGGGACTCTACGAGCAGTACTTC
CDR3 protein: CASSSVGLYEQYF

V gene: TRBV25-1
D gene: -
J gene: TRBJ1-2
clone size: many
CDR3 DNA: TGTGCCAGCAGTGAGCCAGGGGCCTATGGCTACACCTTC
CDR3 protein: CASSEPGAYGYTF

V gene: TRBV20-1
D gene: -
J gene: TRBJ1-5
clone size: -
CDR3 DNA: TGCAGTGCTAGTAACCAACGGGAATCTAGCAATCAGCCCCAGCATTTT
CDR3 protein: CSASNQRESSNQPQHF

V gene: TRBV7-2
D gene: TRBD1
J gene: TRBJ1-5
clone size: many
CDR3 DNA: TGTGCCAGCAGCTTAGTTTATGGACAGGGCAATCAGCCCCAGCATTTT
CDR3 protein: CASSLVYGQGNQPQHF

V gene: TRBV7-9
D gene: -
J gene: TRBJ2-7
clone size: -
CDR3 DNA: TGTGCCAGCAGCCTCTTAAACAGGGAGAACGAGCAGTACTTC
CDR3 protein: CASSLLNRENEQYF

V gene: TRBV12-5
D gene: -
J gene: TRBJ2-5
clone size: -
CDR3 DNA: TGTGCTAGTGGTTTGGCTCCCGGGACACATACCGAGACCCAGTACTTC
CDR3 protein: CASGLAPGTHTETQYF

V gene: TRBV3-1
D gene: -
J gene: TRBJ1-2
clone size: -
CDR3 DNA: TGTGCCAGCAGCCATCTACGTGGACAGACCTCTAACTATGGCTACACCTTC
CDR3 protein: CASSHLRGQTSNYGYTF

V gene: TRBV5-6
D gene: -
J gene: TRBJ1-4
clone size: -
CDR3 DNA: TGTGCCAGCAGCTGGAGGGTAACTAATGAAAAACTGTTTTTT
CDR3 protein: CASSWRVTNEKLFF

V gene: TRBV7-6
D gene: TRBD1
J gene: TRBJ2-1
clone size: -
CDR3 DNA: TGTGCCAGCAGCCCCGCCCGGGACAGGGGGCCCGGTGAGCAGTTCTTC
CDR3 protein: CASSPARDRGPGEQFF

V gene: TRBV7-2
D gene: TRBD2
J gene: TRBJ2-7
clone size: many
CDR3 DNA: TGTGCCAGCAGCGCCGGACTAGCGTACTCCTACGAGCAGTACTTC
CDR3 protein: CASSAGLAYSYEQYF